This TCR beta chain was sequenced during a study of blood T cell repertoires in COVID-19. The wider study: Samples taken during acute and convalescent COVID-19 were collected in the United States, Italy and Spain.

Methods used by the authors: Estimates of nucleated cell counts were drawn from the amplification of reference gene primers. Using immunoSEQ multiplex PCR, the repertoire was profiled, and TCRdb retains in-frame clones only, with some absent. The V and J calls and clone size are taken from that table; D and trimming were inferred from the DNA. The repertoire has 110,000 or so clones, 85% to 90% of them found once; the top ten carry approximately 4.5%. This clone was detected once. Germline V gene sequence: CDR1 LNHDA, CDR2 SQIVND (reference sequence). The CDR3 extends over 14 amino acids. Trimming pared 7 bases from V and 0 bases from J, leaving 12 bases between.

This receptor was identified in a woman aged 45-65 years with acute or convalescent COVID-19. The chain employs TRBV19 and TRBJ1-1; the D is unclear. The sample taken for sequencing was peripheral blood. The CDR3 DNA follows: TGTGCCAGTACTGATATAGTTATGAACACTGAAGCTTTCTTT. Translated, it gives CASTDIVMNTEAFF.